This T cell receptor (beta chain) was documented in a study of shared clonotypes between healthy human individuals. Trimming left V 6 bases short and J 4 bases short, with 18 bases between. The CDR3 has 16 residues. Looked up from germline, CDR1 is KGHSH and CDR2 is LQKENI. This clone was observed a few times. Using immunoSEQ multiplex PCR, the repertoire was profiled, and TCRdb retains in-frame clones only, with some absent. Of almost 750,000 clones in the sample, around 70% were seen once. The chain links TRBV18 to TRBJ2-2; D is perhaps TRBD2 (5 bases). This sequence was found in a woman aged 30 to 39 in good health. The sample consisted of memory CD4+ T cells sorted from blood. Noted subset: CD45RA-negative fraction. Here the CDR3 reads CASSRGGGGFTGELFF. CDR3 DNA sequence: TGTGCCAGCTCCCGCGGCGGAGGTGGGTTCACCGGGGAGCTGTTTTTT.